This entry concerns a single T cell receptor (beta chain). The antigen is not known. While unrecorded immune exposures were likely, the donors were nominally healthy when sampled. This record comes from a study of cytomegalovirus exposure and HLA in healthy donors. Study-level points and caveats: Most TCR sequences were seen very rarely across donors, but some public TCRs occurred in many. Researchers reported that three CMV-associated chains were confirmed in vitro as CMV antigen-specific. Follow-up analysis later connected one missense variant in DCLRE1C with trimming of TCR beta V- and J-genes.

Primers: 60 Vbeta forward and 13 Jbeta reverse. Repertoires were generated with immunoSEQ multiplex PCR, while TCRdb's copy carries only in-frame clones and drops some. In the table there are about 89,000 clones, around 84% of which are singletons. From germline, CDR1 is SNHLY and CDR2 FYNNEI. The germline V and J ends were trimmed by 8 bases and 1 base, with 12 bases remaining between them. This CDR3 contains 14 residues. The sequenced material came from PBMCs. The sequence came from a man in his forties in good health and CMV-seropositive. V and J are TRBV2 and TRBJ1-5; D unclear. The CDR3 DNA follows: TGTGCCAGCGGGAGGGAGAGGAGCAATCAGCCCCAGCATTTT. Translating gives CASGRERSNQPQHF.